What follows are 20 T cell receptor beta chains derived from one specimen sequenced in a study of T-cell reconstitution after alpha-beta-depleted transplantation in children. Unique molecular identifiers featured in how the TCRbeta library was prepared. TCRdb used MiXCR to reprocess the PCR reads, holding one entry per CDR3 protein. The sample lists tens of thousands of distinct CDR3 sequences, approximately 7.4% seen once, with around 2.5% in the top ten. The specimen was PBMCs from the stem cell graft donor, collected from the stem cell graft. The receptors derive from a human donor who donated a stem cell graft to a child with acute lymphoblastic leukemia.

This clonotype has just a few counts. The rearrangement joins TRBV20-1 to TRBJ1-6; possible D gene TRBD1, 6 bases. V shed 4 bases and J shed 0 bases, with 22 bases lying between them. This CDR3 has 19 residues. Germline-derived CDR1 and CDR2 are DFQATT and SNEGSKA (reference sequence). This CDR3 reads CSAKAGGLGVSSYNSPLHF. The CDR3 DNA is TGCAGTGCTAAAGCGGGGGGCCTAGGTGTTAGCTCCTATAATTCACCCCTCCACTTT.

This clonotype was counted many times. CDR3 DNA: TGCAGCGTTGATGTGGGAGTGGGCTACAATGAGCAGTTCTTC. As protein: CSVDVGVGYNEQFF. The chain has TRBV29-1 and TRBJ2-1; maybe TRBD2 (5 bases). This CDR3 spans 14 amino acids. Germline lookup yields CDR1 SQVTM and CDR2 ANQGSEA. Trimming took 3 bases from V and 3 from J, leaving 12 bases between them.

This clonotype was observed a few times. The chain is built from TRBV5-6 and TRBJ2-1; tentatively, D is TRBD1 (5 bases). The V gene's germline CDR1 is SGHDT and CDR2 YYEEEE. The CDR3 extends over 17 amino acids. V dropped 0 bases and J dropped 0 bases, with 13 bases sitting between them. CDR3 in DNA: TGTGCCAGCAGCTTGGGGCAGGACATCGGCTCCTACAATGAGCAGTTCTTC. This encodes CASSLGQDIGSYNEQFF.

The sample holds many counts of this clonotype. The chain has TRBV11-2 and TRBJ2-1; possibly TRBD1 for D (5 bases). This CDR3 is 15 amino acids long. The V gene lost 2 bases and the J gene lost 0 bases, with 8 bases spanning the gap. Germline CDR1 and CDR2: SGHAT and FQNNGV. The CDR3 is CASSLRGSSYNEQFF. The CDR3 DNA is TGTGCCAGCAGCTTAAGGGGCAGCTCCTACAATGAGCAGTTCTTC.

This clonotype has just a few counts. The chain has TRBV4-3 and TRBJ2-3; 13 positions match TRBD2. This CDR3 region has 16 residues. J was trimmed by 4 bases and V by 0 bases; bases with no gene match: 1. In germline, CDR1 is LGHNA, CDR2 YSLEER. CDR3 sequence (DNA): TGCGCCAGCAGCCAAGATGGGACTAGCGGGGCAGATACGCAGTATTTT. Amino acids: CASSQDGTSGADTQYF.

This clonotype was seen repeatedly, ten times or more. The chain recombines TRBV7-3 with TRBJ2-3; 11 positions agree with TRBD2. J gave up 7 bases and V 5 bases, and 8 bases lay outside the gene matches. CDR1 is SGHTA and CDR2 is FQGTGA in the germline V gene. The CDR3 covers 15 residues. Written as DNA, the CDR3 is TGTGCCAGCAGCCTAGCGGGGGGTAGTGTGTATACGCAGTATTTT. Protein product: CASSLAGGSVYTQYF. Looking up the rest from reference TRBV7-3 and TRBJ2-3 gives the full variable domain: GAGVSQTPSNKVTEKGKYVELRCDPISGHTALYWYRQSLGQGPEFLIYFQGTGAADDSGLPNDRFFAVRPEGSVSTLKIQRTERGDSAVYLCASSLAGGSVYTQYFGPGTRLTVL.

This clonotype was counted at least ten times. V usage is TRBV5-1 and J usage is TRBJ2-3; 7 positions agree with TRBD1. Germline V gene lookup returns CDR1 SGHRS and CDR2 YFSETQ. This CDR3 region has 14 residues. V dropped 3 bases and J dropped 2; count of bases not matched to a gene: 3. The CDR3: CASSYDRVTDTQYF. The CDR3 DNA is TGCGCCAGCAGCTACGACAGGGTCACAGATACGCAGTATTTT.

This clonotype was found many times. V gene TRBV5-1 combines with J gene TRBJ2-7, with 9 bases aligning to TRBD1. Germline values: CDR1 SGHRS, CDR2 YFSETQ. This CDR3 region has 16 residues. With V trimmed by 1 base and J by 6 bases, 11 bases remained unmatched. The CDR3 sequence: CASSLSLGTGTAEQYF. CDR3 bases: TGCGCCAGCAGCTTGAGTCTAGGGACAGGGACCGCCGAGCAGTACTTC.

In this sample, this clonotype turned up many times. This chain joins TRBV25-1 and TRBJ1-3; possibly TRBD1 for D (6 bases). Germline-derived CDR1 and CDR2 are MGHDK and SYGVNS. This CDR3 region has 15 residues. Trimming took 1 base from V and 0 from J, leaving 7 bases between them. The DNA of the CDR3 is TGTGCCAGCAGTGAATTCAGGGGCTCTGGAAACACCATATATTTT. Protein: CASSEFRGSGNTIYF.

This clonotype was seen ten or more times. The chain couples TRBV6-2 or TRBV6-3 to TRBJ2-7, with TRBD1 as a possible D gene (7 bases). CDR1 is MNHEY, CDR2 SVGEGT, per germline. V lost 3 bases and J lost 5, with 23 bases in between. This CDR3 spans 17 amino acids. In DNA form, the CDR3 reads TGTGCCAGCAGTTATACAGGGGCCGCCCCGGGAGACCACGAGCAGTACTTC. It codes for CASSYTGAAPGDHEQYF.

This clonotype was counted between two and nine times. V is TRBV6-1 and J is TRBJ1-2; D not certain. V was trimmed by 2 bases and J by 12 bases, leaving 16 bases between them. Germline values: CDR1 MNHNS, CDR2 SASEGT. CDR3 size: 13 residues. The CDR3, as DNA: TGTGCCAGCAGTGAAATGACTCCCTCTGTGCACACCTTC. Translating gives CASSEMTPSVHTF.

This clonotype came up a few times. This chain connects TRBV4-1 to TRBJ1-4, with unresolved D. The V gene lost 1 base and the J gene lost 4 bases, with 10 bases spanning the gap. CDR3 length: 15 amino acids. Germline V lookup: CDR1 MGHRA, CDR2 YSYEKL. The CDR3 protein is CASSQVMGSNEKLFF. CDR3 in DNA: TGCGCCAGCAGCCAAGTGATGGGGAGTAATGAAAAACTGTTTTTT.

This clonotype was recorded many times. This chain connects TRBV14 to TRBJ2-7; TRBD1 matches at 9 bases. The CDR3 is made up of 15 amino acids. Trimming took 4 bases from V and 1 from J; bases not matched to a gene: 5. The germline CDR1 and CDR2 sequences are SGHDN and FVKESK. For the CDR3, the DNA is TGTGCCAGCAGCCTATCGGGACAGGGTTCCTACGAGCAGTACTTC. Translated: CASSLSGQGSYEQYF.

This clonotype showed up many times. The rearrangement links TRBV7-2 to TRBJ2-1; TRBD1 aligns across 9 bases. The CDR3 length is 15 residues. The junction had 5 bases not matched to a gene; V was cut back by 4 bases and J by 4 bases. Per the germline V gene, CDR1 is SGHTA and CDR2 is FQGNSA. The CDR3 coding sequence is TGTGCCAGCAGCTCGGGACAGGGCCTATACAATGAGCAGTTCTTC. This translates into CASSSGQGLYNEQFF.

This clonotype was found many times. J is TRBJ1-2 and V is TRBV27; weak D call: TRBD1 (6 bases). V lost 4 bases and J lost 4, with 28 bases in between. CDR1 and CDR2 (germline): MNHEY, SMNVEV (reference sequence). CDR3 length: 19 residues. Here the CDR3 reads CASSSRLRGDPSYSYGYTF. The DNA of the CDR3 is TGTGCCAGCAGTTCTCGCCTCAGGGGCGACCCATCCTATTCCTATGGCTACACCTTC.

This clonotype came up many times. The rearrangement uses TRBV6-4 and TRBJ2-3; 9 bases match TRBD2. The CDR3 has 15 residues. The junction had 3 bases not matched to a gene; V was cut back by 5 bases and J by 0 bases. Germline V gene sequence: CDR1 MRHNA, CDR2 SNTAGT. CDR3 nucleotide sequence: TGTGCCAGCAGTCCTACTAGCGGGAGCACAGATACGCAGTATTTT. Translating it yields CASSPTSGSTDTQYF.

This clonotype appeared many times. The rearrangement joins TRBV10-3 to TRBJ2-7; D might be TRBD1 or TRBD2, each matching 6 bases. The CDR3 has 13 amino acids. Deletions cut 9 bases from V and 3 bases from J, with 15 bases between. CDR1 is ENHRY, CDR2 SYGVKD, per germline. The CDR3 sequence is CAMSRGQDYEQYF. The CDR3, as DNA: TGTGCCATGTCACGGGGGCAGGACTACGAGCAGTACTTC.

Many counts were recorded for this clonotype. The DNA of the CDR3 is TGTGCCAGCAGGGAAGGACAGGTCAATGAGCAGTTCTTC. Amino acids: CASREGQVNEQFF. This chain links TRBV12-3 or TRBV12-4 with TRBJ2-1; 7 nucleotides agree with TRBD1. Trimming cost V 6 bases and J 6 bases; bases outside gene matches: 5. The CDR3 is made up of 13 amino acids.

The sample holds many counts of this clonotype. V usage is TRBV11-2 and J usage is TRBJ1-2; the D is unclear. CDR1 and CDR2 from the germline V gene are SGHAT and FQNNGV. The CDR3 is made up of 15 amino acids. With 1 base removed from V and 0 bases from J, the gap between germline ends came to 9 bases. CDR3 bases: TGTGCCAGCAGCTTAGCGGCAGGAGCTAACTATGGCTACACCTTC. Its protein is CASSLAAGANYGYTF.

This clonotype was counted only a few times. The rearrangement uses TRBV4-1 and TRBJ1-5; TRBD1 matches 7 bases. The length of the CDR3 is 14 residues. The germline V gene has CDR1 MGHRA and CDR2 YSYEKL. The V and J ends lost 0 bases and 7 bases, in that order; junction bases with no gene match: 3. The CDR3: CASSQEQGLQPQHF. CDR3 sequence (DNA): TGCGCCAGCAGCCAAGAACAGGGGCTCCAGCCCCAGCATTTT.